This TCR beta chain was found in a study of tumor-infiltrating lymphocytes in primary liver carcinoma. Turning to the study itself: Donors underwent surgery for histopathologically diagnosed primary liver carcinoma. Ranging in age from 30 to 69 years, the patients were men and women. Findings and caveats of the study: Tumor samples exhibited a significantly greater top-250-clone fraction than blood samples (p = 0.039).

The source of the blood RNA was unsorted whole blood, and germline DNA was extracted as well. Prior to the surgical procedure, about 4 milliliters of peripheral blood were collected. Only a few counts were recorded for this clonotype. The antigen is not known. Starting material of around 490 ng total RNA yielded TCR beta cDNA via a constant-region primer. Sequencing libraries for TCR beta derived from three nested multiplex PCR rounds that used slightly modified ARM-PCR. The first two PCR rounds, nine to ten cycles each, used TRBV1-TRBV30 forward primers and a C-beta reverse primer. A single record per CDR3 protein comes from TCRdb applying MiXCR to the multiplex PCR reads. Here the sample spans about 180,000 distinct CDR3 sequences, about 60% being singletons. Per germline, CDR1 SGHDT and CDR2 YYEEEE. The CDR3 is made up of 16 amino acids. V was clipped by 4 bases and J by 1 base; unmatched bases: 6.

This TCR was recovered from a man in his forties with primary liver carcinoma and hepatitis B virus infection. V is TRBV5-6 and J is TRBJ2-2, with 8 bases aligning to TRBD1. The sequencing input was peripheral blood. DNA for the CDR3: TGTGCCAGCAGCGTACCCGGGACAGGGAACACCGGGGAGCTGTTTTTT. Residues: CASSVPGTGNTGELFF.